Shown below are 26 T cell receptor beta chains from a single sample sequenced in a study of cytotoxic CD8 clonotypes in ibrutinib-treated CLL. Assay: immunoSEQ multiplex PCR; the TCRdb copy retains only in-frame clones and omits some. The profile shows around 150,000 clones, roughly four fifths of them singletons. Sequences were derived from PBMCs, sampled after 12 months of ibrutinib treatment. Receptors originate from a human donor with chronic lymphocytic leukemia.

The chain combines TRBV19 with TRBJ1-6; no definite D call. The V and J ends lost 9 bases and 3 bases respectively, with 15 bases between them. The germline gives CDR1 LNHDA, CDR2 SQIVND (reference sequence). The CDR3 has 15 amino acids. CDR3 sequence reads: CASRTATGYNSPLHF. The DNA for the CDR3 is TGTGCCAGCCGCACAGCGACGGGCTATAATTCACCCCTCCACTTT.

This chain joins TRBV6-7 and TRBJ1-4; D is undetermined. TRBV6-7 is known as an ORF, though its function is uncertain. V was pared by 2 bases and J by 0 bases, with 7 bases between. The CDR3 consists of 15 residues. The CDR3: CASSYGGTTNEKLFF. CDR3 sequence (DNA): TGTGCCAGCAGTTACGGCGGGACAACTAATGAAAAACTGTTTTTT.

Details on this clone: Other nucleotide sequences in the sample specify the same CDR3. The chain links TRBV5-1 to TRBJ1-2; D perhaps matches TRBD1 (6 bases). Between the trimmed V and J ends, which lost 3 bases and 8 bases, there was a span of 26 bases. The germline CDR1 and CDR2 sequences are SGHRS and YFSETQ. The CDR3 runs to 17 residues. The CDR3: CASSSGGAALTTLGYTF. CDR3 bases: TGCGCCAGCAGCTCGGGGGGCGCGGCTCTAACGACACTCGGCTACACCTTC.

The chain couples TRBV5-1 to TRBJ2-4, with 10 nucleotides matching TRBD2. CDR1 and CDR2 (germline): SGHRS, YFSETQ. This CDR3 region has 16 residues. V shed 0 bases and J 8 bases; nucleotides not matched to a gene: 8. CDR3: CASSLVLAGVRDIQYF. In DNA, the CDR3 is TGCGCCAGCAGCTTGGTTCTAGCGGGAGTACGGGACATTCAGTACTTC. Full variable domain (missing parts from reference TRBV5-1 and TRBJ2-4): KAGVTQTPRYLIKTRGQQVTLSCSPISGHRSVSWYQQTPGQGLQFLFEYFSETQRNKGNFPGRFSGRQFSNSRSEMNVSTLELGDSALYLCASSLVLAGVRDIQYFGAGTRLSVL.

The CDR3 DNA reads as TGTGCCAGCAGTCCCAGACAGGGGGATGTGATAAAACTGTTTTTT. Translating gives CASSPRQGDVIKLFF. The chain uses TRBV27 and TRBJ1-4, with 9 bases lining up with TRBD1. CDR1 is MNHEY, CDR2 SMNVEV, per germline (reference sequence). The CDR3 totals 15 residues. After removal of 5 bases from V and 10 bases from J, the junction contained 11 bases not matched to a gene.

The chain joins TRBV4-2 to TRBJ2-7; TRBD2 matches at 8 bases. The CDR3 has 17 residues. Trimming cost V 6 bases and J 0 bases; bases outside gene matches: 13. Germline CDR1 is LGHNA and CDR2 is YNFKEQ. The CDR3 region has the DNA TGTGCCAGCAGTTCCCTAGGATCGCGGGAGGCCTCCTACGAGCAGTACTTC. This encodes CASSSLGSREASYEQYF.

The chain has TRBV7-8 and TRBJ2-1, with 9 bases lining up with TRBD2. Germline V lookup: CDR1 SGHVS, CDR2 FQNEAQ. The trim removed 2 bases at V and 8 bases at J, leaving 4 bases unmatched. The CDR3 contains 14 residues. CDR3 protein: CASSLQGLADEQFF. The CDR3, as DNA: TGTGCCAGCAGCTTACAGGGACTAGCAGATGAGCAGTTCTTC.

This chain links TRBV28 with TRBJ2-4; 9 positions match TRBD1. Germline V gene lookup returns CDR1 MDHEN and CDR2 SYDVKM. The CDR3 runs to 15 residues. Losses at the gene ends were 6 bases for V and 0 bases for J; bases not matched to a gene: 3. The CDR3 DNA follows: TGTGCCAGCAGAGACAGGGGGATAGCCAAAAACATTCAGTACTTC. Translation gives CASRDRGIAKNIQYF.

The genes are TRBV4-2 and TRBJ2-3; TRBD2 agrees at 9 bases. The germline gives CDR1 LGHNA, CDR2 YNFKEQ. The CDR3 is 16 amino acids. The J segment lost 4 bases and the V segment lost 1 base, leaving 6 bases of the junction unmatched. The CDR3 loop reads CASSQVASGTSDTQYF. The CDR3 DNA is TGTGCCAGCAGCCAAGTCGCTAGCGGGACCTCAGATACGCAGTATTTT.

Written as DNA, the CDR3 is TGTGCCAGCAGTCCCCCGGTCTTCGGGGCAATACACACTGAAGCTTTCTTT. It codes for CASSPPVFGAIHTEAFF. The genes are TRBV28 and TRBJ1-1; D might be TRBD1 (5 bases). The CDR3 spans 17 residues. Per germline, CDR1 MDHEN and CDR2 SYDVKM. Trimming pared 5 bases from V and 3 bases from J, leaving 22 bases between.

This clone is termed large. The V gene is TRBV25-1, the J gene TRBJ1-6, with 9 bases that match TRBD1. The CDR3 consists of 15 residues. Germline V lookup: CDR1 MGHDK, CDR2 SYGVNS. Germline trimming cut 4 bases from V and 6 bases from J; bases unmatched to any gene: 4. DNA for the CDR3: TGTGCCAGCAGTGCAAGGGGACAGGGTAATTCACCCCTCCACTTT. This codes for CASSARGQGNSPLHF.

V usage is TRBV27 and J usage is TRBJ2-7, with 8 bases fitting TRBD1. In germline, CDR1 is MNHEY, CDR2 SMNVEV (reference sequence). Losses at the gene ends were 4 bases for V and 3 bases for J; bases not matched to a gene: 11. The CDR3 spans 16 residues. The CDR3 region has the DNA TGTGCCAGCAGTTCCTTCACCGGACAGGGTGGCTACGAGCAGTACTTC. It codes for CASSSFTGQGGYEQYF.

The genes are TRBV7-9 and TRBJ2-7; D is undetermined. This CDR3 has 15 amino acids. Germline CDR1 reads SEHNR; CDR2 reads FQNEAQ (reference sequence). V lost 5 bases, J lost 0 bases, and 14 bases lay in between. CDR3: CASSPDDLISYEQYF. The CDR3 region has the DNA TGTGCCAGCAGCCCGGACGACTTAATCTCCTACGAGCAGTACTTC.

This clone was picked up one time. The rearrangement uses TRBV4-2 and TRBJ2-3; 9 bases are a match to TRBD2. V dropped 2 bases and J dropped 2; count of bases not matched to a gene: 5. Germline V CDR1 and CDR2: LGHNA, YNFKEQ. CDR3 length: 16 amino acids. The CDR3 nucleotides read TGTGCCAGCAGCCAATTTGGCGGGGGGGTCACAGATACGCAGTATTTT. Translating it yields CASSQFGGGVTDTQYF.

This chain links TRBV28 with TRBJ2-7; D uncertain. The CDR3 runs to 11 residues. In germline, CDR1 is MDHEN, CDR2 SYDVKM. V was cut by 4 bases and J by 5 bases, with 6 bases left in between. CDR3 residues: CASSSEDEQYF. The CDR3 bases are TGTGCCAGCAGTTCCGAAGACGAGCAGTACTTC. The full variable domain, in which reference TRBV28 and TRBJ2-7 provide the parts outside the CDR3, is DVKVTQSSRYLVKRTGEKVFLECVQDMDHENMFWYRQDPGLGLRLIYFSYDVKMKEKGDIPEGYSVSREKKERFSLILESASTNQTSMYLCASSSEDEQYFGPGTRLTVT.

This clone turned up a few times. J is TRBJ1-3 and V is TRBV9; D ambiguous. Trimming took off 4 bases at V and 0 bases at J, with 11 bases between the two ends. CDR3 length: 15 amino acids. Germline CDR1 and CDR2: SGDLS and YYNGEE. The CDR3 sequence: CASSPTGFSGNTIYF. The CDR3 DNA reads as TGTGCCAGCAGCCCGACGGGGTTCTCTGGAAACACCATATATTTT.

The genes are TRBV27 and TRBJ2-7; D may be TRBD2 (6 bases). CDR3 length: 15 residues. V was shortened by 3 bases and J by 2 bases, with 14 bases between the two germline ends. The germline V gene has CDR1 MNHEY and CDR2 SMNVEV (reference sequence). For the CDR3, the DNA is TGTGCCAGCAGTTTGTCGGCGGGGTATACCTACGAGCAGTACTTC. Translation: CASSLSAGYTYEQYF.

This chain uses TRBV6-5 with TRBJ2-3, with D uncertain. The CDR3 runs 13 residues. The V and J ends lost 4 bases and 5 bases respectively, with 10 bases between them. Germline-derived CDR1 and CDR2 are MNHEY and SVGAGI. The CDR3 DNA sequence: TGTGCCAGCAGTTGGAATCAATTAGATACGCAGTATTTT. Encoded protein: CASSWNQLDTQYF.

The chain is built from TRBV2 and TRBJ1-2; tentatively, D is TRBD1 (6 bases). This CDR3 comprises 14 residues. Germline V gene lookup returns CDR1 SNHLY and CDR2 FYNNEI. The V end lost 4 bases, the J end lost 1 base, and 10 bases lay between the germline ends. The CDR3 spells CASSAQGSNYGYTF. The CDR3 DNA reads TGTGCCAGCAGTGCGCAGGGGAGTAACTATGGCTACACCTTC.

CDR3: CASSSGGGQRTDTQYF. The CDR3 bases are TGTGCCAGCAGCTCCGGGGGGGGACAGCGCACAGATACGCAGTATTTT. V and J are TRBV5-4 and TRBJ2-3, with TRBD2 as a possible D gene (8 bases). Trimming cost V 3 bases and J 1 base, with 15 bases left between them. This CDR3 is built from 16 residues. From germline, CDR1 is SGHNT and CDR2 YYREEE (reference sequence).

In its sample, this clone was seen once. V and J are TRBV5-6 and TRBJ1-3; 7 bases fit TRBD1. The trim removed 6 bases at V and 0 bases at J, leaving 9 bases unmatched. In germline, CDR1 is SGHDT, CDR2 YYEEEE. CDR3 length: 16 residues. CDR3 sequence reads: CASTKGQLYSGNTIYF. The CDR3 DNA sequence: TGTGCCAGCACCAAGGGACAGCTTTACTCTGGAAACACCATATATTTT.

In the case of this clone: Other DNA sequences in the same sample also yield this CDR3. The chain has TRBV19 and TRBJ1-5, with D possibly being TRBD1 (6 bases). Trimming stripped 3 bases from V and 9 bases from J, with 9 bases between. CDR1 LNHDA and CDR2 SQIVND come from the germline V gene (reference sequence). There are 12 residues in the CDR3. The chain's CDR3 is CASSIVQGPQHF. The CDR3 DNA sequence: TGTGCCAGTAGTATTGTACAGGGGCCCCAGCATTTT.

This clone was seen only once. The CDR3 nucleotides are TGTGCCAGCAGCCGCCGACCGCGGCCTAATGAAAAACTGTTTTTT. Its translation is CASSRRPRPNEKLFF. The V call is TRBV7-2, the J call TRBJ1-4; D is undetermined. This CDR3 has 15 amino acids. Trimming removed 5 bases from V and 3 bases from J, with 13 bases in between. From germline, CDR1 is SGHTA and CDR2 FQGNSA.

The chain links TRBV7-8 to TRBJ1-1; TRBD1 is a possible D gene (6 bases). Per germline, CDR1 SGHVS and CDR2 FQNEAQ. Trimming took off 8 bases at V and 5 bases at J, with 18 bases between the two ends. The CDR3 has 14 amino acids. The CDR3 nucleotides read TGTGCCAGCCGACCGGGGGCTGCCGAAACTGAAGCTTTCTTT. Translation gives CASRPGAAETEAFF.

This chain links TRBV10-3 with TRBJ1-5; D not certain. This CDR3 is 14 amino acids long. The ends were cut back, 0 bases at V and 1 base at J, with 4 bases in the middle. In germline, CDR1 is ENHRY, CDR2 SYGVKD. This CDR3 reads CAISESISNQPQHF. The CDR3 nucleotides read TGTGCCATCAGTGAGTCGATAAGCAATCAGCCCCAGCATTTT.

This chain connects TRBV5-1 to TRBJ2-4; no definite D call. The CDR3 consists of 14 residues. Trimming removed 4 bases from V and 8 bases from J, with 16 bases in between. Germline V gene data show CDR1 as SGHRS and CDR2 as YFSETQ. CDR3: CASSHPQDGDIQYF. The CDR3 bases are TGCGCCAGCAGCCACCCCCAGGACGGTGACATTCAGTACTTC.